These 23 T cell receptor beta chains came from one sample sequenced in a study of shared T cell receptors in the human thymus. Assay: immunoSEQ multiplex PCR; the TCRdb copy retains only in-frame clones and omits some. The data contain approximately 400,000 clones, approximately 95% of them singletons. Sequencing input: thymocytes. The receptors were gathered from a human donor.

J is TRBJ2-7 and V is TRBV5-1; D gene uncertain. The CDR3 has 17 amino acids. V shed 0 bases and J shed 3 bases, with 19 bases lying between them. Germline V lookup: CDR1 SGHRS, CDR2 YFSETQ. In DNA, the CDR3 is TGCGCCAGCAGCTTGGTGTTTTGGATCCCGGCTAACTACGAGCAGTACTTC. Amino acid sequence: CASSLVFWIPANYEQYF.

CDR3 in DNA: TGCGCCAGCAGCCCTGGCTTGAGGAAACCGCTAGCGGGAGGCCAAGAGACCCAGTACTTC. Its translation: CASSPGLRKPLAGGQETQYF. The chain recombines TRBV5-1 with TRBJ2-5; TRBD2 aligns across 11 bases. The CDR3 spans 20 residues. Looked up from germline, CDR1 is SGHRS and CDR2 is YFSETQ. J was trimmed by 1 base and V by 4 bases; bases with no gene match: 18.

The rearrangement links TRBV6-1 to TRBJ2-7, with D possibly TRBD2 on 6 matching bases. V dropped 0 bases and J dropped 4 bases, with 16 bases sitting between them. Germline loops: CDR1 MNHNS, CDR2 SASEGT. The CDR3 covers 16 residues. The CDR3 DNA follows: TGTGCCAGCAGTGAAGCCGCTCCGGTCAGCGGGTACGAGCAGTACTTC. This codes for CASSEAAPVSGYEQYF.

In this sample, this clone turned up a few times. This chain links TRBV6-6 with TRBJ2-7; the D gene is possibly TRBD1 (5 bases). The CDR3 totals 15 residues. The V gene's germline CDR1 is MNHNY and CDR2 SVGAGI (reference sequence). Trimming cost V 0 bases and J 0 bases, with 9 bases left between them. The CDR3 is CASSYSGPSSYEQYF. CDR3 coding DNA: TGTGCCAGCAGTTACTCGGGGCCGTCCTCCTACGAGCAGTACTTC.

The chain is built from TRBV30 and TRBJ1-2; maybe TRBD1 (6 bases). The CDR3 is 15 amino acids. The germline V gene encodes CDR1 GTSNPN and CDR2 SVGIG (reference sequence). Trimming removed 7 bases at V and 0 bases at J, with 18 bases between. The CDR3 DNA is TGTGCCTCCCCGGGACACGGGCCGTCTAACTATGGCTACACCTTC. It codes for CASPGHGPSNYGYTF.

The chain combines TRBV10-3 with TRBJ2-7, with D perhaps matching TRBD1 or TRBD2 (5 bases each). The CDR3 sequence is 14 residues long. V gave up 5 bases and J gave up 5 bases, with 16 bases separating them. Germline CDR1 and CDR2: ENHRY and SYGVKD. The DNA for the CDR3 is TGTGCCATCAGTTCAGGGCCAAGGGGAGACGAGCAGTACTTC. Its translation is CAISSGPRGDEQYF.

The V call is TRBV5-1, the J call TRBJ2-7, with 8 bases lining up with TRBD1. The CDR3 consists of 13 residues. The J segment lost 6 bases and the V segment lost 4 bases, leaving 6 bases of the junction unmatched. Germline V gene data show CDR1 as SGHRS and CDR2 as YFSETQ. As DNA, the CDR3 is TGCGCCAGCAGCCCCGGACAGGGTGCCGAGCAGTACTTC. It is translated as CASSPGQGAEQYF. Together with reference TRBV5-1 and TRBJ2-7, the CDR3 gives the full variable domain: KAGVTQTPRYLIKTRGQQVTLSCSPISGHRSVSWYQQTPGQGLQFLFEYFSETQRNKGNFPGRFSGRQFSNSRSEMNVSTLELGDSALYLCASSPGQGAEQYFGPGTRLTVT.

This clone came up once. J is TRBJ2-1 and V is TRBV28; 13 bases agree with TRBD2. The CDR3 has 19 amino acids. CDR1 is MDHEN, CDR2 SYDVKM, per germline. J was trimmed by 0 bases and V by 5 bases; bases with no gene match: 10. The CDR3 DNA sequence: TGTGCCAGCAGTCCCCGGACTAGCGGGAGACGCAGCTCCTACAATGAGCAGTTCTTC. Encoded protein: CASSPRTSGRRSSYNEQFF. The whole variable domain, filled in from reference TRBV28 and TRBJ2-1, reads DVKVTQSSRYLVKRTGEKVFLECVQDMDHENMFWYRQDPGLGLRLIYFSYDVKMKEKGDIPEGYSVSREKKERFSLILESASTNQTSMYLCASSPRTSGRRSSYNEQFFGPGTRLTVL.

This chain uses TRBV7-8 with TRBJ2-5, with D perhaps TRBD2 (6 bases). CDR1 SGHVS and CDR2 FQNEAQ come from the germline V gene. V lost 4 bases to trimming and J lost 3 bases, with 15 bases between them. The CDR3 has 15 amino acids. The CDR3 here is CASSYSFGEEETQYF. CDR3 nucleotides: TGTGCCAGCAGCTATAGCTTCGGGGAGGAAGAGACCCAGTACTTC.

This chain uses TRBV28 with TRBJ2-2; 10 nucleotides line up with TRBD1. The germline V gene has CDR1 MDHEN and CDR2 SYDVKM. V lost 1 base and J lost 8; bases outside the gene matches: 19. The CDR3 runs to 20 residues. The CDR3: CASSLSRDRGAPSGYGELFF. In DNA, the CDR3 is TGTGCCAGCAGTTTATCCCGGGACAGGGGTGCACCTAGCGGGTATGGGGAGCTGTTTTTT.

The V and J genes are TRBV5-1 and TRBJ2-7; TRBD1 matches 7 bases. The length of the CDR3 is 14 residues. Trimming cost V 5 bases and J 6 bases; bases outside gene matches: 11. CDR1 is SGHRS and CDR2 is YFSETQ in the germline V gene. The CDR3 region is CASRRGQRGLEQYF. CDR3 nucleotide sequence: TGCGCCAGCAGGAGGGGACAGAGGGGTCTCGAGCAGTACTTC.

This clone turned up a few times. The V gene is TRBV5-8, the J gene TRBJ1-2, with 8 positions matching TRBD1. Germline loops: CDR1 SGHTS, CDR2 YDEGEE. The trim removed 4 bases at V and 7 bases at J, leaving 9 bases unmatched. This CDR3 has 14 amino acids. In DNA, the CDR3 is TGTGCCAGCAGCGAGACAGGGGAGTGGAGTGGCTACACCTTC. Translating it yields CASSETGEWSGYTF. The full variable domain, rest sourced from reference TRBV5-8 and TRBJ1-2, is EAGVTQSPTHLIKTRGQQATLRCSPISGHTSVYWYQQALGLGLQFLLWYDEGEERNRGNFPPRFSGRQFPNYSSELNVNALELEDSALYLCASSETGEWSGYTFGSGTRLTVV.

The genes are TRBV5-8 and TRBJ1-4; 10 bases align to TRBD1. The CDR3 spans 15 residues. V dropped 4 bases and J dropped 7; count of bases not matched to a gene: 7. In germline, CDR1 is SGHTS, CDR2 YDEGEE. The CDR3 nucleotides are TGTGCCAGCAGCGGGGCGGGACAGGGGTGTGAAAAACTGTTTTTT. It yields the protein CASSGAGQGCEKLFF.

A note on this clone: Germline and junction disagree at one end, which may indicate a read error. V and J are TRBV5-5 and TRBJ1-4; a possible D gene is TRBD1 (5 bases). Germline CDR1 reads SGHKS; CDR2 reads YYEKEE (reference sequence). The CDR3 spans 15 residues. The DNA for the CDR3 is TGTGCCAGCAGCTTGGCAAACGGGGCTAATCAAAAACTGTTTTTT. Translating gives CASSLANGANQKLFF.

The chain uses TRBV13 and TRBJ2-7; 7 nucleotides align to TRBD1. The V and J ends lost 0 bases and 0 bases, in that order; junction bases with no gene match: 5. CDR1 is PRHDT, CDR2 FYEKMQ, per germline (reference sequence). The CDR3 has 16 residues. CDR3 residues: CASSLGWTGTSYEQYF. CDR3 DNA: TGTGCCAGCAGCTTAGGCTGGACAGGCACCTCCTACGAGCAGTACTTC.

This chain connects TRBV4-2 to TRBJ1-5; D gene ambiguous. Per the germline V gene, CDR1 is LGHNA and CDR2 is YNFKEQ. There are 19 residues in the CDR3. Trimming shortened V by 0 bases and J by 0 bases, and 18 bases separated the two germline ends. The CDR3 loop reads CASSQDGITSPNSNQPQHF. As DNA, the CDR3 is TGTGCCAGCAGCCAAGATGGGATTACTAGTCCTAATAGCAATCAGCCCCAGCATTTT.

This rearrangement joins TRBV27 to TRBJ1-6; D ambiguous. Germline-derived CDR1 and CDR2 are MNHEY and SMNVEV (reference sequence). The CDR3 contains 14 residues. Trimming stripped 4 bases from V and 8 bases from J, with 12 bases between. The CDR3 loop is CASSSGSVDSPLHF. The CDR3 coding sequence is TGTGCCAGCAGTTCGGGGTCCGTGGATTCACCCCTCCACTTT.

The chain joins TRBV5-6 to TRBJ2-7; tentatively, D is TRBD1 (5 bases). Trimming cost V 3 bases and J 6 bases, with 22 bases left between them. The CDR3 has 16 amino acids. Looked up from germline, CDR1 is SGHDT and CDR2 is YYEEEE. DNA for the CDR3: TGTGCCAGCAGCTGGACCTCGGTAGCAGGGAACGGCGAGCAGTACTTC. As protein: CASSWTSVAGNGEQYF.

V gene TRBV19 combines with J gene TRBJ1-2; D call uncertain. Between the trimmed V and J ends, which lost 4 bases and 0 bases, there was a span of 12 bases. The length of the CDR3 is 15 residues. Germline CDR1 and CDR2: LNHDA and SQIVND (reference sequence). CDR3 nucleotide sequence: TGTGCCAGTAGTAACGCGAGGACGGCTAACTATGGCTACACCTTC. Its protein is CASSNARTANYGYTF.

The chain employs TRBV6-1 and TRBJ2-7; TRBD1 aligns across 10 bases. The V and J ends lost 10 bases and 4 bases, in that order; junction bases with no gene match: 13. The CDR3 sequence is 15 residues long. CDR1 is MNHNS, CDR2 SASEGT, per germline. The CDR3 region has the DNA TGTGCCACCTCCGGATCCCCGGGACAGGGGTACGAGCAGTACTTC. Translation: CATSGSPGQGYEQYF.

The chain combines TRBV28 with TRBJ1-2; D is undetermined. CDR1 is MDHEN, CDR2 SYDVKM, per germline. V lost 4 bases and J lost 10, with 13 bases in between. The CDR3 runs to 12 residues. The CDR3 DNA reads TGTGCCAGCAGTTGGGCAGCCGGTTACTACACCTTC. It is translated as CASSWAAGYYTF.

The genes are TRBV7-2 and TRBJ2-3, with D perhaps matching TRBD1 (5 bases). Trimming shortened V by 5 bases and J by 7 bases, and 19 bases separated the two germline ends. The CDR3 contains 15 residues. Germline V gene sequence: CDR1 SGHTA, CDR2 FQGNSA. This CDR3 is CASSQGGTSVYTQYF. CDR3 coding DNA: TGTGCCAGCAGCCAGGGCGGCACTTCGGTATATACGCAGTATTTT. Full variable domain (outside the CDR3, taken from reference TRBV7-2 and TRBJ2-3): GAGVSQSPSNKVTEKGKDVELRCDPISGHTALYWYRQSLGQGLEFLIYFQGNSAPDKSGLPSDRFSAERTGGSVSTLTIQRTQQEDSAVYLCASSQGGTSVYTQYFGPGTRLTVL.

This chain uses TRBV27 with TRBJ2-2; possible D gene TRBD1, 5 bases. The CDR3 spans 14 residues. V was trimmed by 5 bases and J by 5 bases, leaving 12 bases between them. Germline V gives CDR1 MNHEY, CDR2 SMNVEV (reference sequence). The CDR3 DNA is TGTGCCAGCAGTATCAGGGTAGGGACCGGGGAGCTGTTTTTT. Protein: CASSIRVGTGELFF.